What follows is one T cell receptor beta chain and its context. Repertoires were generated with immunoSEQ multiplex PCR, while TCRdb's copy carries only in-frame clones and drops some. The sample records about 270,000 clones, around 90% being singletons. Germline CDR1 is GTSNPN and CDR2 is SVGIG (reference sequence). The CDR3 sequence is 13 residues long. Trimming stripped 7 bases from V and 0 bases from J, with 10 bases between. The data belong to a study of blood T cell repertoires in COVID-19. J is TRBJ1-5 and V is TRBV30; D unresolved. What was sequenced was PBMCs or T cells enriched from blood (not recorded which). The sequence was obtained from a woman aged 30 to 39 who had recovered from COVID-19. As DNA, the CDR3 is TGTGCCTTGCAACGGGATAGCAATCAGCCCCAGCATTTT. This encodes CALQRDSNQPQHF.